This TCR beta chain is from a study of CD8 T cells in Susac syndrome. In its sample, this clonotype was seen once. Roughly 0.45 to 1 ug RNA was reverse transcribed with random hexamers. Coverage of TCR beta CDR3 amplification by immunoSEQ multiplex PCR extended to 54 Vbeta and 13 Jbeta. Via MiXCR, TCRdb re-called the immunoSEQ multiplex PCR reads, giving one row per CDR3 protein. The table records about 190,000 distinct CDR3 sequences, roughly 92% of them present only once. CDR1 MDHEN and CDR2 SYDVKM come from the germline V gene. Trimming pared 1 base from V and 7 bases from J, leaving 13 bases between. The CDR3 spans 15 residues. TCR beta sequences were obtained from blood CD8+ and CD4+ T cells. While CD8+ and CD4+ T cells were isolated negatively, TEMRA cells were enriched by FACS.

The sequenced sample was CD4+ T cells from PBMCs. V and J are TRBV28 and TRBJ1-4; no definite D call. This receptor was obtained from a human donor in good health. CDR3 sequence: CASSLFRGSSEKLFF. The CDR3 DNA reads TGTGCCAGCAGTTTATTTCGGGGAAGTAGTGAAAAACTGTTTTTT.